This T cell receptor (beta chain) was captured in a study of blood T cell repertoires in COVID-19. All recovered Cohort 3 donors got two negative PCRs, got clearance, or saw symptom resolution. Measured with immunoSEQ multiplex PCR; TCRdb has only the in-frame clones, and not every one. The data contain about 320,000 clones, over 75% of them singletons. CDR1 is MNHEY, CDR2 SVGAGI, per germline. The trim removed 0 bases at V and 5 bases at J, leaving 0 bases unmatched. The CDR3 length is 15 residues. The sequence was collected from a man younger than 40 who had recovered from COVID-19. The gene calls are TRBV6-5 and TRBJ2-5, with 13 bases lining up with TRBD2. The sequencing input was PBMCs or T cells enriched from blood (not recorded which). The CDR3 loop reads CASSYSGLAGETQYF. The DNA of the CDR3 is TGTGCCAGCAGTTACTCGGGACTAGCGGGGGAGACCCAGTACTTC.